This is a list of T cell receptor beta chains from one sample in a study of identical twins. TCRdb passed the 5' RACE reads through MiXCR, listing each CDR3 protein once. The profile shows approximately 620,000 distinct CDR3 sequences, under 9% of them singletons. Separately, the same data were catalogued under a study of yellow fever vaccine responses in identical twins.

Sequencing was carried out using PBMCs. The receptor source for this set is a woman aged 18 to 35 in good health. CDR3s leave out the opening cysteine and the closing phenylalanine or tryptophan. Not every row has a clone size; where given, it reads once, few, many or a size class.

TRBJ2-5,few,TRBV14,ASSPGTTYQETQY
TRBJ2-3,NA,TRBV7-2,ASSLRRGPSTDTQY
TRBJ1-6,NA,TRBV4-3,ASSQDGGYNSPLH
TRBJ2-1,many,TRBV12-3/TRBV12-4,ATTGVSNEQF
TRBJ1-2,few,TRBV25-1,ASSGYRGGLYYGYT
TRBJ2-7,many,TRBV9,ASSVAPQGSYEQY
TRBJ1-1,many,TRBV12-3/TRBV12-4,ASSRTTGITEAF
TRBJ2-4,few,TRBV20-1,SARSPVGGVKNIQY
TRBJ2-7,NA,TRBV5-1,ASSSEGTGVQY
TRBJ2-7,few,TRBV6-5,ASSYLTSGRSGEQY
TRBJ2-2,few,TRBV20-1,SAKGTNYNTGELF
TRBJ1-4,many,TRBV29-1,SVAGTDNEKLF
TRBJ2-5,many,TRBV10-2,ASRETGEETQY
TRBJ2-1,NA,TRBV28,ASSFTGGVYNEQF
TRBJ2-5,NA,TRBV7-8,ASRKRGLQETQY
TRBJ2-2,few,TRBV28,ASRPYRAGTGELF
TRBJ2-7,few,TRBV10-3,AISAGLASSYEQY
TRBJ1-2,few,TRBV27,ASSFQQGHYGYT
TRBJ2-1,NA,TRBV24-1,ATGASNYNEQF
TRBJ1-2,NA,TRBV5-1,ASSLGVYGYT
TRBJ2-3,few,TRBV6-1,ASNFRTDTQY
TRBJ2-7,many,TRBV5-6,ASSRREGQGEQY
TRBJ1-3,NA,TRBV12-3/TRBV12-4,ASKPTGGSAGNTIY
TRBJ2-7,NA,TRBV28,ASSLNRTPSYEQY
TRBJ1-1,NA,TRBV7-8,ASSLAAKNTEAF
TRBJ2-7,NA,TRBV30,AWSIGGRYEQY
TRBJ1-2,few,TRBV2,ASSDAGDRRTYGYT
TRBJ2-1,NA,TRBV7-2,ASSLTRWGFDRNEQF
TRBJ1-5,few,TRBV24-1,ATSEGFSNNQPQH
TRBJ2-7,few,TRBV6-2/TRBV6-3,ASSFTPRGSYEQY
TRBJ2-7,NA,TRBV20-1,SATGTSGDSSYEQY
TRBJ2-1,NA,TRBV5-1,ASSLVQGANSYEQF
TRBJ1-2,many,TRBV12-3/TRBV12-4,ASSFGQGRGYT
TRBJ2-2,NA,TRBV29-1,SVHTSGNTGELF
TRBJ2-3,few,TRBV7-9,ASSTKQATDTQY
TRBJ2-3,few,TRBV6-1,ASTKGLEGTSGKTQY
TRBJ1-1,few,TRBV3-1,ASSQDPGSRGF
TRBJ1-4,few,TRBV4-3,ASSQDRLSKLF
TRBJ2-5,NA,TRBV7-3,ASSPLGQGGETQY
TRBJ2-5,few,TRBV29-1,SVALVVPGETQY
TRBJ2-7,few,TRBV10-3,AISEQLGNWD
TRBJ2-7,few,TRBV15,ATSSTTRTGISYEQY
TRBJ1-5,NA,TRBV20-1,SAKSGGNQPQH
TRBJ2-5,few,TRBV3-1,ASSQTSRLLQETQY
TRBJ2-7,few,TRBV6-5,ASSYGTGGFYEQY
TRBJ2-2,many,TRBV29-1,SVDGTSGSMAGELF